Listed below are T cell receptor beta chains from one sample, sequenced in a study of T cell repertoires in cytomegalovirus infection. TCRdb reanalysed the reads using MiXCR and keeps one entry per CDR3 protein. The table shows fewer than 200,000 distinct CDR3 sequences, with around 20% occurring only once. Sample: PBMCs. The receptor source for this set is a human donor in good health (CMV status not recorded). Some clones in this sample may be carry-over from other donors' samples. Both conserved end residues are part of each CDR3. Each record gives: J gene, CDR3 length, clone size, D gene, V gene, CDR3 DNA, CDR3 protein. The D gene is left open where the match is weak. Clone size appears in some rows only: once, few, many, or a class for an expanded clone.

J: TRBJ1-1
length: 14
size: few
D: NA
V: TRBV12-3/TRBV12-4
DNA: TGTGCCAGCAGTTTAGCTCCCGCGAGCACTGAAGCTTTCTTT
CDR3: CASSLAPASTEAFF

J: TRBJ2-1
length: 15
size: few
D: TRBD1
V: TRBV6-1
DNA: TGTGCCAGCAGAGGTGTTACAGGGGGTCCAAATGAGCAGTTCTTC
CDR3: CASRGVTGGPNEQFF

J: TRBJ2-2
length: 11
size: many
D: NA
V: TRBV29-1
DNA: TGCAGCGTTTTGAACACCGGGGAGCTGTTTTTT
CDR3: CSVLNTGELFF

J: TRBJ2-3
length: 15
size: NA
D: NA
V: TRBV5-6
DNA: TGTGCCAGCAGCTTAGGCCCCCCACACACAGATACGCAGTATTTT
CDR3: CASSLGPPHTDTQYF

J: TRBJ2-1
length: 13
size: NA
D: NA
V: TRBV6-1
DNA: TGTGCCAGCGCCAAAAATTTCTACAATGAGCAGTTCTTC
CDR3: CASAKNFYNEQFF

J: TRBJ1-5
length: 13
size: NA
D: NA
V: TRBV6-5
DNA: TGTGCCAGCAGTCCAGAGCTCCGGCAGCCCCAGCATTTT
CDR3: CASSPELRQPQHF

J: TRBJ2-1
length: 14
size: few
D: NA
V: TRBV5-5
DNA: TGTGCCAGCAGCTTACTAGCAACTACGGGCGAGCAGTTCTTC
CDR3: CASSLLATTGEQFF

J: TRBJ2-7
length: 13
size: NA
D: NA
V: TRBV4-1
DNA: TGCGCCAGCAGCCATTACGGGCTGGGGATTCGGTACTTC
CDR3: CASSHYGLGIRYF

J: TRBJ2-7
length: 14
size: many
D: NA
V: TRBV7-8
DNA: TGTGCCAGCAGCTATTATGTACAGGGTTACGAGCAGTACTTC
CDR3: CASSYYVQGYEQYF

J: TRBJ2-7
length: 13
size: NA
D: NA
V: TRBV7-3
DNA: TGTGCCAGCAGCTTAGAAAGGGAGCTCGAGCAGTACTTC
CDR3: CASSLERELEQYF

J: TRBJ1-1
length: 13
size: few
D: NA
V: TRBV7-2
DNA: TGTGCCAGCAGCTTGGGCAGGGAAGGACAAGCTTTCTTT
CDR3: CASSLGREGQAFF

J: TRBJ1-5
length: 15
size: many
D: TRBD1
V: TRBV7-2
DNA: TGTGCCAGCAGCATACAGGGGGCTGCGGGTCAGCCCCAGCATTTT
CDR3: CASSIQGAAGQPQHF

J: TRBJ2-1
length: 14
size: many
D: NA
V: TRBV7-2
DNA: TGTGCCAGCAGCTTAGCGGAGACTAGTGTTGAGCAGTTCTTC
CDR3: CASSLAETSVEQFF

J: TRBJ1-5
length: 16
size: many
D: NA
V: TRBV4-2
DNA: TGTGCCAGCAGCCAAGAAGCCATTTATAGCAATCAGCCCCAGCATTTT
CDR3: CASSQEAIYSNQPQHF

J: TRBJ2-1
length: 15
size: many
D: TRBD2
V: TRBV7-3
DNA: TGTGCCAGCAGCCCGACTAGCGGGAGGAACAATGAGCAGTTCTTC
CDR3: CASSPTSGRNNEQFF

J: TRBJ2-3
length: 12
size: many
D: NA
V: TRBV28
DNA: TGTGCCAGCAGTCTTCCTCCGAATACGCAGTATTTT
CDR3: CASSLPPNTQYF

J: TRBJ1-5
length: 15
size: many
D: NA
V: TRBV7-2
DNA: TGTGCCAGCAGCTTAGCGGGAGGGGGGCATCAGCCCCAGCATTTT
CDR3: CASSLAGGGHQPQHF

J: TRBJ2-2
length: 17
size: NA
D: NA
V: TRBV4-1
DNA: TGCGCCAGCAGCCAAGATTTTTTTGAGGGTCAGGTCGGGGAGCTGTTTTTT
CDR3: CASSQDFFEGQVGELFF

J: TRBJ2-7
length: 15
size: NA
D: TRBD2
V: TRBV11-3
DNA: TGTGCCAGCAGCTTAGGTTCGGCTAGCGGCTACGAGCAGTACTTC
CDR3: CASSLGSASGYEQYF

J: TRBJ2-1
length: 11
size: NA
D: TRBD2
V: TRBV11-3
DNA: TGTGCCAGCAGCCAGCGGGGTGAGCAGTTCTTC
CDR3: CASSQRGEQFF

J: TRBJ1-1
length: 14
size: NA
D: NA
V: TRBV6-5
DNA: TGTGCCAGCAGTTACTCGATGGGGGACCCTGAAGCTTTCTTT
CDR3: CASSYSMGDPEAFF

J: TRBJ2-7
length: 16
size: NA
D: NA
V: TRBV28
DNA: TGTGCCAGCAGTTCCCCCGACAGCTACCCGTCCTACGAGCAGTACTTC
CDR3: CASSSPDSYPSYEQYF

J: TRBJ2-7
length: 13
size: NA
D: NA
V: TRBV6-2/TRBV6-3
DNA: TGTGCCAGCAGTTACGGGGGACCCTCCGAGCAGTACTTC
CDR3: CASSYGGPSEQYF

J: TRBJ1-5
length: 13
size: few
D: TRBD1
V: TRBV20-1
DNA: TGCAGTGCTTGGACAGGGGACAAACAGCCCCAGCATTTT
CDR3: CSAWTGDKQPQHF

J: TRBJ2-7
length: 11
size: many
D: NA
V: TRBV7-9
DNA: TGTGCCAGCAGCTTAGGAGCCGAGCAGTACTTC
CDR3: CASSLGAEQYF

J: TRBJ2-7
length: 14
size: many
D: TRBD1
V: TRBV5-1
DNA: TGCGCCAGCAGCTTTTCGACAGGGGGTTTCGAGCAGTACTTC
CDR3: CASSFSTGGFEQYF

J: TRBJ2-3
length: 16
size: few
D: NA
V: TRBV5-1
DNA: TGCGCCAGCAGCTTAATGGGCCGGGAAGGCACAGATACGCAGTATTTT
CDR3: CASSLMGREGTDTQYF

J: TRBJ2-5
length: 14
size: few
D: NA
V: TRBV14
DNA: TGTGCCAGCAGCCAGGGGAGGTACCCAGAGACCCAGTACTTC
CDR3: CASSQGRYPETQYF

J: TRBJ2-5
length: 13
size: NA
D: NA
V: TRBV6-6
DNA: TGTGCCAGCAGCTCGGATAGCCGGAACACCCAGTACTTC
CDR3: CASSSDSRNTQYF

J: TRBJ2-7
length: 12
size: NA
D: NA
V: TRBV29-1
DNA: TGCAGCGCACTGGACGGATTCTACGAGCAGTACTTC
CDR3: CSALDGFYEQYF

J: TRBJ2-7
length: 14
size: NA
D: NA
V: TRBV11-3
DNA: TGTGCCAGCAGCTTAAGCTCTTTCTCCTACGAGCAGTACTTC
CDR3: CASSLSSFSYEQYF

J: TRBJ1-1
length: 15
size: few
D: NA
V: TRBV2
DNA: TGTGCCAGCACCTCCAGGGTATCTAAGGACACTGAAGCTTTCTTT
CDR3: CASTSRVSKDTEAFF

J: TRBJ1-6
length: 14
size: many
D: TRBD1
V: TRBV11-2
DNA: TGTGCCAGCAGCAGGGACAGGAGTAATTCACCCCTCCACTTT
CDR3: CASSRDRSNSPLHF

J: TRBJ2-3
length: 16
size: NA
D: NA
V: TRBV9
DNA: TGTGCCAGCAGCGTAGGGGTCGGGGGCGGCACAGATACGCAGTATTTT
CDR3: CASSVGVGGGTDTQYF

J: TRBJ2-3
length: 11
size: many
D: NA
V: TRBV11-2
DNA: TGTGCCAGCAGCCCCGGTAGGAGGCAGTATTTT
CDR3: CASSPGRRQYF

J: TRBJ2-3
length: 15
size: many
D: NA
V: TRBV7-2
DNA: TGTGCCAGCAGCTTAGTGGGGGGAGGCACAGATACGCAGTATTTT
CDR3: CASSLVGGGTDTQYF

J: TRBJ1-1
length: 16
size: NA
D: NA
V: TRBV7-9
DNA: TGTGCCAGCAGCTCAGTCATGGAGGGAGGGAGCACTGAAGCTTTCTTT
CDR3: CASSSVMEGGSTEAFF

J: TRBJ1-4
length: 13
size: NA
D: TRBD1
V: TRBV27
DNA: TGTGCCAGCGGGGGACAGGGGAATGAAAAACTGTTTTTT
CDR3: CASGGQGNEKLFF

J: TRBJ1-2
length: 11
size: NA
D: NA
V: TRBV6-5
DNA: TGTGCCACGGGCGGGGCCTATGGCTACACCTTC
CDR3: CATGGAYGYTF

J: TRBJ2-2
length: 14
size: many
D: NA
V: TRBV28
DNA: TGTGCCAGCATCAAAATGCGGAACACCGGGGAGCTGTTTTTT
CDR3: CASIKMRNTGELFF

J: TRBJ2-2
length: 15
size: many
D: TRBD1
V: TRBV7-2
DNA: TGTGCCAGCAGCTCCGGACAGGGGCGGGTCGGGGAGCTGTTTTTT
CDR3: CASSSGQGRVGELFF

J: TRBJ2-3
length: 13
size: few
D: NA
V: TRBV7-9
DNA: TGTGCCAGCGTCAGGGACGGGGCAGATACGCAGTATTTT
CDR3: CASVRDGADTQYF

J: TRBJ1-1
length: 13
size: many
D: NA
V: TRBV7-8
DNA: TGTGCCATCGAACTTAAGGGGAACACTGAAGCTTTCTTT
CDR3: CAIELKGNTEAFF

J: TRBJ2-5
length: 14
size: NA
D: NA
V: TRBV5-1
DNA: TGCGCCAGCAGCTTGGGCGACTATGAAGAGACCCAGTACTTC
CDR3: CASSLGDYEETQYF

J: TRBJ2-1
length: 19
size: many
D: NA
V: TRBV12-3/TRBV12-4
DNA: TGTGCCAGCAGTCCAATCCGCGTGGGGGGGGGCTTTTCCTACAATGAGCAGTTCTTC
CDR3: CASSPIRVGGGFSYNEQFF

J: TRBJ2-6
length: 14
size: NA
D: NA
V: TRBV20-1
DNA: TGCAGTGCTAACGACAGGCCTGGGGCCAACGTCCTGACTTTC
CDR3: CSANDRPGANVLTF

J: TRBJ1-6
length: 15
size: NA
D: NA
V: TRBV5-4
DNA: TGTGCCAGCAGCCCAGGCACGGAACGAGCGTCACCCCTCCACTTT
CDR3: CASSPGTERASPLHF

J: TRBJ1-1
length: 15
size: NA
D: NA
V: TRBV7-3
DNA: TGTGCCAGCAGCCCTCAGGGACCGCGGTCCACTGAAGCTTTCTTT
CDR3: CASSPQGPRSTEAFF

J: TRBJ1-1
length: 14
size: many
D: NA
V: TRBV7-9
DNA: TGTGCCAGCAGCTTCATCTCCCCGGGCACTGAAGCTTTCTTT
CDR3: CASSFISPGTEAFF

J: TRBJ1-1
length: 15
size: many
D: NA
V: TRBV27
DNA: TGTGCCAGCAGTTTAGAGGGGGTACCCCGAAGGCGAGCTTTCTTT
CDR3: CASSLEGVPRRRAFF

J: TRBJ1-6
length: 15
size: NA
D: TRBD1
V: TRBV12-3/TRBV12-4
DNA: TGTGCCAGCAGTTTCGACCGGGACAGGGCTTCACCCCTCCACTTT
CDR3: CASSFDRDRASPLHF

J: TRBJ1-1
length: 14
size: few
D: NA
V: TRBV5-1
DNA: TGCGCCAGCAGCTTGGAGGGGCCAATCGCTGAAGCTTTCTTT
CDR3: CASSLEGPIAEAFF

J: TRBJ2-1
length: 16
size: many
D: TRBD2
V: TRBV4-3
DNA: TGCGCCAGCAGCCAGACGCTAGCGGGAGAAGGGGATGAGCAGTTCTTC
CDR3: CASSQTLAGEGDEQFF

J: TRBJ1-6
length: 15
size: many
D: NA
V: TRBV19
DNA: TGTGCCAGTAGTATTGGAGGGGAATTCAGAATACCCCTCCACTTT
CDR3: CASSIGGEFRIPLHF

J: TRBJ2-1
length: 19
size: few
D: TRBD1
V: TRBV18
DNA: TGTGCCAGCTCATCCTCCGGGACAGGTTACATGGTGTCCTACAATGAGCAGTTCTTC
CDR3: CASSSSGTGYMVSYNEQFF

J: TRBJ2-1
length: 14
size: many
D: NA
V: TRBV19
DNA: TGTGCCAGTAGCCCGTCGAGCTCCTACAATGAGCAGTTCTTC
CDR3: CASSPSSSYNEQFF

J: TRBJ2-1
length: 13
size: NA
D: NA
V: TRBV7-2
DNA: TGTGCCAGCAGCGTGGGGACACTTGGGGAGCAGTTCTTC
CDR3: CASSVGTLGEQFF